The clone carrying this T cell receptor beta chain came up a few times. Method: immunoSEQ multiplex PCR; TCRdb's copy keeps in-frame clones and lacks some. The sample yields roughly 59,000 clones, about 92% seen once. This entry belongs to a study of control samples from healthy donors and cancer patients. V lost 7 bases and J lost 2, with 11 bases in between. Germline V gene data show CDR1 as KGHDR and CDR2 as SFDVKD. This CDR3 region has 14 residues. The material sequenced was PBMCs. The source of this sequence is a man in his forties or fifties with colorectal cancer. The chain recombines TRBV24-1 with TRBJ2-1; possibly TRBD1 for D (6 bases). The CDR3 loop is CATRQGAAYNEQFF. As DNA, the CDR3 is TGTGCCACCAGACAGGGAGCTGCCTACAATGAGCAGTTCTTC.